This TCR beta chain stems from a study of blood T cell repertoires in COVID-19. The cohort comprised adults aged about 18 to 89 years residing in about two dozen US areas. Categorization into cohorts depended on clinical history that participants reported. Resolution of symptoms, clearance, or two negative PCRs was present in recovered Cohort 3 donors. Profiling relied on immunoSEQ multiplex PCR, and the TCRdb table lists in-frame clones only, not all of them. The sample has hundreds of thousands of clones; under 90% are singletons. Trimming cost V 2 bases and J 4 bases, with 26 bases left between them. Germline V CDR1 and CDR2: GTSNPN, SVGIG (reference sequence). The CDR3 length is 18 residues.

The source material was PBMCs or T cells enriched from blood (not recorded which). The V gene is TRBV30, the J gene TRBJ1-1; D perhaps matches TRBD1 (6 bases). The source of this sequence is a middle-aged man who had recovered from COVID-19. CDR3 residues: CAWSPAPVWGRGPTEAFF. CDR3 nucleotides: TGTGCCTGGAGTCCCGCCCCGGTATGGGGGCGCGGGCCCACTGAAGCTTTCTTT.